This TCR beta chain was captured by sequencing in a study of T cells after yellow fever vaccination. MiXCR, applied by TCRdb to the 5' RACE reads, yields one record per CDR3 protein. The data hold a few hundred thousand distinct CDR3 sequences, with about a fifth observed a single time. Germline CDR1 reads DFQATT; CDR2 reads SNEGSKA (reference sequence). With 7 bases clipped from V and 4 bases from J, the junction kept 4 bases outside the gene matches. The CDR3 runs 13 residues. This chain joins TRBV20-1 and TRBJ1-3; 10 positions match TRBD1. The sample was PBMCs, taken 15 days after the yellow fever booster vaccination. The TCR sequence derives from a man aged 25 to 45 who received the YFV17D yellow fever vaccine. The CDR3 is CSGGQGNGNTIYF. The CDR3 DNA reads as TGCAGTGGGGGACAGGGGAACGGAAACACCATATATTTT.